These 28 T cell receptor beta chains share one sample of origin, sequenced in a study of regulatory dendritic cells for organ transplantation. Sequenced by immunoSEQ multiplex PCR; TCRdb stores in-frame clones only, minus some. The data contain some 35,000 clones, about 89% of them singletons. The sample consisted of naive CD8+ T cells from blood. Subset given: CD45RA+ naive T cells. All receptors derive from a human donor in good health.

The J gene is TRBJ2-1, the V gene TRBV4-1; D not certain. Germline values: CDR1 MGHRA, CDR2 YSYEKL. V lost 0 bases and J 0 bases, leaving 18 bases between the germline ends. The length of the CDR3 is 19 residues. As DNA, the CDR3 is TGCGCCAGCAGCCAAGAACCTGCAGTTCTTTCCAACTCCTACAATGAGCAGTTCTTC. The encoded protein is CASSQEPAVLSNSYNEQFF.

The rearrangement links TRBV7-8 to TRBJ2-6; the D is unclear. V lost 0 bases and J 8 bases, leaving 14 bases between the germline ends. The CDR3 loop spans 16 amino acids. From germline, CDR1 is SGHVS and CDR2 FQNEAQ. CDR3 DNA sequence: TGTGCCAGCAGCTTAGCTAGGCCCTGGAGTACCAACGTCCTGACTTTC. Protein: CASSLARPWSTNVLTF.

This CDR3 reads CASSPVSRGLYGYTF. For the CDR3, the DNA is TGTGCCAGCAGCCCGGTATCGCGGGGCCTCTATGGCTACACCTTC. V is TRBV11-2 and J is TRBJ1-2; maybe TRBD1 (5 bases). CDR1 is SGHAT, CDR2 FQNNGV, per germline. There are 15 residues in the CDR3. Trimming stripped 5 bases from V and 4 bases from J, with 17 bases between.

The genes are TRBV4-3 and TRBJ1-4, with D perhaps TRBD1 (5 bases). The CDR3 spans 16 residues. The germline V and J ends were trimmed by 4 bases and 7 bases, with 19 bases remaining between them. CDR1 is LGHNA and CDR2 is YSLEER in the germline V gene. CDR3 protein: CASSPIIGQGREKLFF. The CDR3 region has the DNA TGCGCCAGCAGCCCAATAATTGGTCAGGGCCGTGAAAAACTGTTTTTT.

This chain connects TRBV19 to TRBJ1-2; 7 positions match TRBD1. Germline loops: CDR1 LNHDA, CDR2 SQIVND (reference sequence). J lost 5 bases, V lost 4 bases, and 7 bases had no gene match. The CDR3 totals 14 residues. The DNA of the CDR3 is TGTGCCAGTAGTAATCGGGACAGCTTTTATGGCTACACCTTC. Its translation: CASSNRDSFYGYTF.

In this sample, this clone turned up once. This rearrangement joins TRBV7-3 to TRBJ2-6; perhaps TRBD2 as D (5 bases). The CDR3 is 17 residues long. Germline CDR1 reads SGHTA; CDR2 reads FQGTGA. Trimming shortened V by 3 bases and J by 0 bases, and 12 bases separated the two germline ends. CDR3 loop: CASSLTTGSSGANVLTF. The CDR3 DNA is TGTGCCAGCAGCTTGACCACTGGGAGCTCTGGGGCCAACGTCCTGACTTTC.

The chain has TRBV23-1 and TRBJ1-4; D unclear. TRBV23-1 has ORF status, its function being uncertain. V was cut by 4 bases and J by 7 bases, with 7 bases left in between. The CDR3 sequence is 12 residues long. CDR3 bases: TGCGCCAGCAGTCGGCGAGGTGAAAAACTGTTTTTT. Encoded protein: CASSRRGEKLFF.

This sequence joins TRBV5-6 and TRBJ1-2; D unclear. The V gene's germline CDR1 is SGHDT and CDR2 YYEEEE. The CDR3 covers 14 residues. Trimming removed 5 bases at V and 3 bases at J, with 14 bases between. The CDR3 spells CASSPVSGDYGYTF. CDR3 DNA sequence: TGTGCCAGCAGTCCCGTCTCGGGCGACTATGGCTACACCTTC.

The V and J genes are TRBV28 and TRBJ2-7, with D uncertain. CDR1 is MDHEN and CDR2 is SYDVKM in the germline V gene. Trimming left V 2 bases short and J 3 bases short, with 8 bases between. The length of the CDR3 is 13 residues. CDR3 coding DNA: TGTGCCAGCAGTTTAGAACAGTACTACGAGCAGTACTTC. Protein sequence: CASSLEQYYEQYF.

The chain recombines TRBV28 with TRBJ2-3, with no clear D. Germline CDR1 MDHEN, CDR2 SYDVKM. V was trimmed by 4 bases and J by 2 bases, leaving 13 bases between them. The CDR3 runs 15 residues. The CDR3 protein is CASSYIEENTDTQYF. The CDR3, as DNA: TGTGCCAGCAGTTACATTGAGGAGAACACAGATACGCAGTATTTT.

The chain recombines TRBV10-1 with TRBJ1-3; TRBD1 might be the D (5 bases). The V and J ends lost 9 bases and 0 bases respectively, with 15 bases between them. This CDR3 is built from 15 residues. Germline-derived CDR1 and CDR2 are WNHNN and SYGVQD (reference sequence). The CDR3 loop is CASPGLTASGNTIYF. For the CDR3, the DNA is TGCGCCAGTCCGGGACTCACAGCCTCTGGAAACACCATATATTTT.

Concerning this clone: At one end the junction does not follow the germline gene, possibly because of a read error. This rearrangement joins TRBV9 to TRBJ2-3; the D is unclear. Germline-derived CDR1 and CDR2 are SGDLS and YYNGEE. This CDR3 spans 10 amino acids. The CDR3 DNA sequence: TGTGCCAGCAGCCCCGAGGCGAGAAATTTT. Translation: CASSPEARNF.

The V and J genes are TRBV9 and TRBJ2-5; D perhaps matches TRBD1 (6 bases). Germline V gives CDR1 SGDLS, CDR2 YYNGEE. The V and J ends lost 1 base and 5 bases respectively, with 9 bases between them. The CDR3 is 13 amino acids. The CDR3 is CASSVQGSETQYF. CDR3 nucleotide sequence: TGTGCCAGCAGCGTACAGGGGTCGGAGACCCAGTACTTC.

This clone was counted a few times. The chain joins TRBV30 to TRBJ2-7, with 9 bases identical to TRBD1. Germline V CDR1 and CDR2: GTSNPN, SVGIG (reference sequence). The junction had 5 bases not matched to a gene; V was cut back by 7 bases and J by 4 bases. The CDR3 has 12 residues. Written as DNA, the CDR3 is TGTGCCTACCGGGACAGGGTATACGAGCAGTACTTC. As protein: CAYRDRVYEQYF.

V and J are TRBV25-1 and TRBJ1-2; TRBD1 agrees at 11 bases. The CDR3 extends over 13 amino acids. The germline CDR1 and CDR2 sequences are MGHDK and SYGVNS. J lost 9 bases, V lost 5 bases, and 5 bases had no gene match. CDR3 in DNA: TGTGCCAGCAGTACCGGGACAGGGGGTAGCTACACCTTC. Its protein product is CASSTGTGGSYTF.

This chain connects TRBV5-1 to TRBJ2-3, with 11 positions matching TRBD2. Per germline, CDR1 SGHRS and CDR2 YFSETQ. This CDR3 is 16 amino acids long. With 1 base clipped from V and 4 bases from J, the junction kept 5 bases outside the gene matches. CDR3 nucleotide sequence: TGCGCCAGCAGCTTGTATCTAGCGGGAGGATCAGATACGCAGTATTTT. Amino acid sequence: CASSLYLAGGSDTQYF.

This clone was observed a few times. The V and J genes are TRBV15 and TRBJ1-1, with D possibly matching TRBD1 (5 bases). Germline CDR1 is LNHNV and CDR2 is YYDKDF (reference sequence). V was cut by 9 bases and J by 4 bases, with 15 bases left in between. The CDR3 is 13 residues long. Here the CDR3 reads CATKASGGTEAFF. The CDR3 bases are TGTGCCACGAAGGCATCTGGGGGCACTGAAGCTTTCTTT. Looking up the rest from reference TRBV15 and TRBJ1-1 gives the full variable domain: DAMVIQNPRYQVTQFGKPVTLSCSQTLNHNVMYWYQQKSSQAPKLLFHYYDKDFNNEADTPDNFQSRRPNTSFCFLDIRSPGLGDTAMYLCATKASGGTEAFFGQGTRLTVV.

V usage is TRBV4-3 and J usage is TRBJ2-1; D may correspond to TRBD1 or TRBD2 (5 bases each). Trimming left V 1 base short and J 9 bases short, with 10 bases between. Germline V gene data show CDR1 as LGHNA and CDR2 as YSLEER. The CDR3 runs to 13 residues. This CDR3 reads CASSQVTGPEQFF. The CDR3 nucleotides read TGCGCCAGCAGCCAAGTTACGGGGCCTGAGCAGTTCTTC.

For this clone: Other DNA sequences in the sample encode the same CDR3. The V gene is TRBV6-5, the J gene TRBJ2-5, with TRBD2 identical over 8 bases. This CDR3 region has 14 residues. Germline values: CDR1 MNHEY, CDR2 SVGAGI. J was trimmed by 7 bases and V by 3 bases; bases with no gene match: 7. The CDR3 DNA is TGTGCCAGCAGTTATGGTAGCGGGGAGGGGACCCAGTACTTC. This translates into CASSYGSGEGTQYF.

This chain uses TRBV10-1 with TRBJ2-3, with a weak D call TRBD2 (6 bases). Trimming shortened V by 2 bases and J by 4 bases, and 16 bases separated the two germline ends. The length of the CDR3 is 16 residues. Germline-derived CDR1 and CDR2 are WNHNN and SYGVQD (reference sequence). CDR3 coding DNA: TGCGCCAGCAGTGAGACCGGGAGCCACCACGCAGATACGCAGTATTTT. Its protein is CASSETGSHHADTQYF.

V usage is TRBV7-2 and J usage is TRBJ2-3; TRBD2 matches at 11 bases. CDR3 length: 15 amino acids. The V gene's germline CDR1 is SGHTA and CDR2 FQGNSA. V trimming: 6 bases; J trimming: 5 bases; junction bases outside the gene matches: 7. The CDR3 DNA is TGTGCCAGCAGGTTACTAGCGGGAGTGGTAGATACGCAGTATTTT. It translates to CASRLLAGVVDTQYF.

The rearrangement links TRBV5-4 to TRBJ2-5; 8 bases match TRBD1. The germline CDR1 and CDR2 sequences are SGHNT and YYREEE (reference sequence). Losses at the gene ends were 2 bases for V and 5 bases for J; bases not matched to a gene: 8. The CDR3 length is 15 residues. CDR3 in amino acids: CASSLGQGKLETQYF. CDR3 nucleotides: TGTGCCAGCAGCTTAGGACAGGGAAAGTTGGAGACCCAGTACTTC.

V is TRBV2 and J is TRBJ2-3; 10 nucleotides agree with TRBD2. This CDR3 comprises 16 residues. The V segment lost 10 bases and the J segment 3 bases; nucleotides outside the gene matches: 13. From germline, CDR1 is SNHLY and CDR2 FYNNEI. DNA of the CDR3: TGTGCCAACCTGGAGGTAGCGGGGGGCCTAACAGATACGCAGTATTTT. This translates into CANLEVAGGLTDTQYF. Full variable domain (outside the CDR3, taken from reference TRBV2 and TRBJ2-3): EPEVTQTPSHQVTQMGQEVILRCVPISNHLYFYWYRQILGQKVEFLVSFYNNEISEKSEIFDDQFSVERPDGSNFTLKIRSTKLEDSAMYFCANLEVAGGLTDTQYFGPGTRLTVL.

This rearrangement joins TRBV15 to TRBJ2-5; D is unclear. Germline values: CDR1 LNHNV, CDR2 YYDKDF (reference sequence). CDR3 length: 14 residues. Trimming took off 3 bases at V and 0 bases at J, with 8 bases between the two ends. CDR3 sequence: CATSSRSNQETQYF. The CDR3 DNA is TGTGCCACCAGCAGCAGAAGCAACCAAGAGACCCAGTACTTC.

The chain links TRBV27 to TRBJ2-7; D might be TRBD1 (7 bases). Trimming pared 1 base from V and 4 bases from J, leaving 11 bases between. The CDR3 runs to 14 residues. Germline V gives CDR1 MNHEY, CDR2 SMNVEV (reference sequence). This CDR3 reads CASSLWAGGYEQYF. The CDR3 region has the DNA TGTGCCAGCAGTTTATGGGCAGGGGGGTACGAGCAGTACTTC.

The chain's CDR3 is CASSPEGADYNSPLHF. CDR3 DNA: TGTGCCAGCAGCCCGGAGGGGGCAGACTATAATTCACCCCTCCACTTT. The rearrangement joins TRBV5-5 to TRBJ1-6; 7 nucleotides line up with TRBD1. Per the germline V gene, CDR1 is SGHKS and CDR2 is YYEKEE (reference sequence). V shed 4 bases and J 3 bases; nucleotides not matched to a gene: 7. CDR3 length: 16 amino acids.

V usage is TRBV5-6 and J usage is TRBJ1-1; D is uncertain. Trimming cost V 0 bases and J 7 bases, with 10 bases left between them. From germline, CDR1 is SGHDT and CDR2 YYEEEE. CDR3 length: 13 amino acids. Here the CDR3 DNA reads TGTGCCAGCAGCTTGGGGGGTTGGGGTGAAGCTTTCTTT. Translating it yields CASSLGGWGEAFF.

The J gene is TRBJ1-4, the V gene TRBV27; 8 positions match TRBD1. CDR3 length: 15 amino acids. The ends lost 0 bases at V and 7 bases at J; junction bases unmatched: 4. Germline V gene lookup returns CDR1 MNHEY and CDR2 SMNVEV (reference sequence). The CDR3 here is CASSLSRTGIEKLFF. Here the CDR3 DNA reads TGTGCCAGCAGTTTATCTCGGACAGGGATTGAAAAACTGTTTTTT.